This T cell receptor (beta chain) was identified during a study of blood T cell repertoires in COVID-19. The germline V and J ends were trimmed by 3 bases and 2 bases, with 15 bases remaining between them. CDR1 and CDR2 (germline): SGHAT, FQNNGV. CDR3 length: 16 residues. Produced via immunoSEQ multiplex PCR; TCRdb's table is partial and in-frame only. The sample lists roughly 200,000 clones, about 83% occurring once. This clone was seen a single time. This TCR was recovered from a woman between 25 and 40 years old with COVID-19, enrolled during active disease. Sequencing was carried out using peripheral blood. This rearrangement joins TRBV11-2 to TRBJ2-3; tentatively, D is TRBD2 (6 bases). CDR3 amino acids: CASSFHGREFTDTQYF. Here the CDR3 DNA reads TGTGCCAGCAGCTTTCATGGGCGGGAATTCACAGATACGCAGTATTTT.